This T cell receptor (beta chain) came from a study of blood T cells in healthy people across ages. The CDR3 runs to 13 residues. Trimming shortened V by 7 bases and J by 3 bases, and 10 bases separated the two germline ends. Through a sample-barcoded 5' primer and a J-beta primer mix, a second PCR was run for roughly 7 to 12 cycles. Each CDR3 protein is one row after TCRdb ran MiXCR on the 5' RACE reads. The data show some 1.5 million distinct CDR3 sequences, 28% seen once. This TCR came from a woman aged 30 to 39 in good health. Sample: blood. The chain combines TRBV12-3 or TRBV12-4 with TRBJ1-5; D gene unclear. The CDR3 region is CASTRTDNQPQHF. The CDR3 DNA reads TGTGCCAGCACTAGGACGGACAATCAGCCCCAGCATTTT.